One sample yielded the 9 T cell receptor beta chains listed below, sequenced in a study of cytomegalovirus exposure and HLA in healthy donors. The PCR contained 60 Vbeta and 13 Jbeta primers. TCRdb's copy holds only in-frame clones and misses some; the assay was immunoSEQ multiplex PCR. This table has approximately 100,000 clones, around 83% appearing once. Sequenced: PBMCs. All receptors come from a woman younger than 35 in good health and CMV-seronegative.

The chain has TRBV4-1 and TRBJ2-1; D is possibly TRBD2 (5 bases). This CDR3 region has 16 residues. The germline V gene has CDR1 MGHRA and CDR2 YSYEKL. V was trimmed by 0 bases and J by 2 bases, leaving 11 bases between them. DNA of the CDR3: TGCGCCAGCAGCCAAGATCGGGGTGTAACCTACAATGAGCAGTTCTTC. It is translated as CASSQDRGVTYNEQFF.

This chain links TRBV11-2 with TRBJ1-6; no definite D call. Germline V CDR1 and CDR2: SGHAT, FQNNGV. Trimming shortened V by 5 bases and J by 10 bases, and 15 bases separated the two germline ends. CDR3 length: 14 amino acids. In nucleotides, the CDR3 is TGTGCCAGCAGCCAGGACCGGGATAGCTCACCCCTCCACTTT. It codes for CASSQDRDSSPLHF.

This chain links TRBV6-6 with TRBJ2-1, with a weak D call TRBD2 (6 bases). Per germline, CDR1 MNHNY and CDR2 SVGAGI (reference sequence). The CDR3 totals 13 residues. Trimming pared 8 bases from V and 4 bases from J, leaving 12 bases between. CDR3 sequence (DNA): TGTGCCAGCTCTGAGCGGGTATACAATGAGCAGTTCTTC. The encoded protein is CASSERVYNEQFF.

The chain employs TRBV4-3 and TRBJ2-3; 8 nucleotides line up with TRBD2. The CDR3 loop spans 17 amino acids. Trimming took 0 bases from V and 3 from J; bases not matched to a gene: 8. From germline, CDR1 is LGHNA and CDR2 YSLEER. The CDR3 reads CASSQERAGGVTDTQYF. CDR3 DNA sequence: TGCGCCAGCAGCCAAGAACGGGCGGGGGGTGTGACAGATACGCAGTATTTT.

The chain couples TRBV5-6 to TRBJ1-6, with D hard to call. Per the germline V gene, CDR1 is SGHDT and CDR2 is YYEEEE. The V and J ends lost 1 base and 7 bases respectively, with 9 bases between them. The CDR3 covers 14 residues. The CDR3: CASSLKRRNSPLHF. The DNA of the CDR3 is TGTGCCAGCAGCTTGAAGAGGCGCAATTCACCCCTCCACTTT.

Of note for this clone: The sample has other DNA sequences that encode this CDR3 too. The J gene is TRBJ2-2, the V gene TRBV5-1, with unresolved D. The CDR3 length is 15 residues. V lost 4 bases and J lost 0, with 10 bases in between. Germline loops: CDR1 SGHRS, CDR2 YFSETQ. As DNA, the CDR3 is TGCGCCAGCAGCCATCGAACTTCGAACACCGGGGAGCTGTTTTTT. Its protein is CASSHRTSNTGELFF.

This CDR3 is CASSSKQGDGDTEAFF. The CDR3 bases are TGTGCCAGCAGCTCGAAACAGGGGGACGGGGACACTGAAGCTTTCTTT. The chain recombines TRBV7-3 with TRBJ1-1, with 8 nucleotides matching TRBD1. After removal of 4 bases from V and 3 bases from J, the junction contained 10 bases not matched to a gene. The germline gives CDR1 SGHTA, CDR2 FQGTGA. The CDR3 loop spans 16 amino acids.

V is TRBV6-5 and J is TRBJ2-3; TRBD1 matches 9 bases. The CDR3 runs to 15 residues. Germline trimming cut 7 bases from V and 1 base from J; bases unmatched to any gene: 6. Per germline, CDR1 MNHEY and CDR2 SVGAGI. CDR3 sequence reads: CASIWGQGGTDTQYF. The CDR3 coding sequence is TGTGCCAGCATATGGGGACAGGGAGGCACAGATACGCAGTATTTT.

V is TRBV7-8 and J is TRBJ2-5, with 9 bases matching TRBD1. V gave up 4 bases and J gave up 2 bases; unmatched junction bases: 5. Looked up from germline, CDR1 is SGHVS and CDR2 is FQNEAQ. The CDR3 loop spans 15 amino acids. The CDR3 region is CASSSWGQGQETQYF. The CDR3 bases are TGTGCCAGCAGCTCGTGGGGACAGGGACAAGAGACCCAGTACTTC.